This TCR beta chain was documented in a study of T cell repertoires in aging, cancer and after chemotherapy. On the study more broadly: Clear clonal overlap appeared across healthy donor samples taken over several months to years. Roughly 8.8 million TCR reads made up the full dataset.

This CDR3 spans 13 amino acids. Germline lookup yields CDR1 LGHNA and CDR2 YSLEER. Whole-study results and caveats: Median generation probability rose over the chemotherapy interval in each cancer cohort, suggesting rebound thymic output. In healthy donors, age-related TCR diversity loss mainly reflected lost richness.

TCR beta rearrangements were amplified from peripheral blood genomic DNA. Multiplex touch-down PCR with TRB-A/B primers amplified rearranged V-D-J TRB sequences. Using its own MiXCR run on the multiplex PCR reads, TCRdb lists one record per CDR3 protein. The sample lists 8,000 or so distinct CDR3 sequences, 25% to 35% occurring once. About this clonotype: Its antigen is not known. One end of the junction is discordant with germline, which a read error may explain.

This clonotype was obtained from a human donor in good health. The specimen sequenced was blood. The chain uses TRBV4-3 and TRBJ1-6; D remains ambiguous. The chain's CDR3 is CASSAHMDSPLHF. The CDR3 DNA is TGTGCCAGCAGCGCGCACATGGATTCACCCCTCCACTTT.